Below are 27 T cell receptor beta chains sequenced from a single sample in a study of control samples from healthy donors and cancer patients. Data came from immunoSEQ multiplex PCR; TCRdb stores just in-frame clones and leaves some out. This table has about 34,000 clones, 86% appearing once. Sequenced: PBMCs. Receptors originate from a woman in her 40s with lung cancer.

This chain links TRBV23-1 with TRBJ1-1, with D unclear. TRBV23-1 is sorted into the ORF group, with uncertain function. Trimming took 0 bases from V and 5 from J, leaving 16 bases between them. The CDR3 covers 16 residues. Here the CDR3 DNA reads TGCGCCAGCAGTCAATCGTCCCAAGGCCGAACAACTGAAGCTTTCTTT. This sequence encodes CASSQSSQGRTTEAFF.

A note on this clone: Additional DNA sequences in this sample encode the identical CDR3. J is TRBJ2-1 and V is TRBV5-1, with 9 nucleotides matching TRBD2. The CDR3 extends over 15 amino acids. V shed 7 bases and J 4 bases; nucleotides not matched to a gene: 9. Germline loops: CDR1 SGHRS, CDR2 YFSETQ. The CDR3 sequence: CASSSSSGAYNEQFF. In DNA, the CDR3 is TGCGCCAGCTCTTCGTCTAGCGGGGCTTACAATGAGCAGTTCTTC.

V and J are TRBV28 and TRBJ1-5; D not certain. Germline V gene sequence: CDR1 MDHEN, CDR2 SYDVKM. This CDR3 region has 13 residues. Trimming stripped 3 bases from V and 6 bases from J, with 9 bases between. In DNA form, the CDR3 reads TGTGCCAGCAGTTTCCTAGAGGGTCAGCCCCAGCATTTT. Translated: CASSFLEGQPQHF.

This clone showed up just once. The chain combines TRBV9 with TRBJ2-1, with 7 bases identical to TRBD2. Germline values: CDR1 SGDLS, CDR2 YYNGEE. J gave up 9 bases and V 0 bases, and 6 bases lay outside the gene matches. There are 14 residues in the CDR3. CDR3 amino acids: CASSVGPGGGEQFF. For the CDR3, the DNA is TGTGCCAGCAGCGTAGGCCCGGGCGGGGGTGAGCAGTTCTTC.

The chain combines TRBV3-1 (or the pseudogene TRBV3-2) with TRBJ1-1; D is unclear. This CDR3 has 14 residues. The germline CDR1 and CDR2 sequences are LGHDT and YNNKEL (reference sequence). V lost 3 bases and J lost 4, with 12 bases in between. The chain's CDR3 is CASSQGTVVTEAFF. DNA of the CDR3: TGTGCCAGCAGCCAGGGTACAGTGGTCACTGAAGCTTTCTTT.

The rearrangement uses TRBV27 and TRBJ1-3; 8 nucleotides match TRBD1. CDR1 and CDR2 (germline): MNHEY, SMNVEV (reference sequence). This CDR3 is 14 amino acids long. V was clipped by 5 bases and J by 4 bases; unmatched bases: 4. CDR3 in amino acids: CASSQQGVGNTIYF. CDR3 sequence (DNA): TGTGCCAGCAGTCAACAGGGGGTCGGAAACACCATATATTTT.

The genes are TRBV24-1 and TRBJ1-5; D perhaps matches TRBD1 (6 bases). There are 16 residues in the CDR3. The V end lost 4 bases, the J end lost 1 base, and 13 bases lay between the germline ends. The germline V gene has CDR1 KGHDR and CDR2 SFDVKD. The CDR3 DNA follows: TGTGCCACCAGTGACTCAGGGGCGGAAAGCAATCAGCCCCAGCATTTT. Protein product: CATSDSGAESNQPQHF.

The chain carries TRBV28 and TRBJ2-5; 7 nucleotides align to TRBD2. The CDR3 runs to 12 residues. V was pared by 8 bases and J by 4 bases, with 4 bases of the junction left unmatched. Germline V gene sequence: CDR1 MDHEN, CDR2 SYDVKM. CDR3 amino acids: CASSGGLETQYF. CDR3 sequence (DNA): TGTGCCAGCTCGGGGGGTCTAGAGACCCAGTACTTC.

V gene TRBV6-5 combines with J gene TRBJ2-7; D gene uncertain. Trimming left V 6 bases short and J 2 bases short, with 14 bases between. Germline CDR1 reads MNHEY; CDR2 reads SVGAGI. The CDR3 has 14 residues. CDR3: CASSRRAETYEQYF. CDR3 in DNA: TGTGCCAGCAGCCGTCGGGCCGAGACCTACGAGCAGTACTTC.

Only a few counts were recorded for this clone. Here the CDR3 DNA reads TGTGCCAGCAGTCGTCAGGTTCCCGGGGAGCTGTTTTTT. Protein sequence: CASSRQVPGELFF. This chain connects TRBV12-3 or TRBV12-4 to TRBJ2-2; no firm D call. The CDR3 consists of 13 residues. V lost 5 bases, J lost 6 bases, and 10 bases lay in between.

There are a few counts of this clone. The rearrangement links TRBV5-4 to TRBJ2-1; D gene uncertain. From germline, CDR1 is SGHNT and CDR2 YYREEE (reference sequence). Trimming removed 3 bases at V and 2 bases at J, with 6 bases between. The CDR3 sequence is 13 residues long. As DNA, the CDR3 is TGTGCCAGCAGCTCTAATCCCTACAATGAGCAGTTCTTC. Translated: CASSSNPYNEQFF.

The chain recombines TRBV2 with TRBJ1-4; perhaps TRBD1 as D (5 bases). Germline CDR1 SNHLY, CDR2 FYNNEI. V shed 8 bases and J shed 7 bases, with 14 bases lying between them. The CDR3 extends over 13 amino acids. For the CDR3, the DNA is TGTGCCAGCGAGGGCCCGAGGGGTGAAAAACTGTTTTTT. Its protein is CASEGPRGEKLFF.

V and J are TRBV27 and TRBJ1-2; 8 nucleotides agree with TRBD1. Looked up from germline, CDR1 is MNHEY and CDR2 is SMNVEV (reference sequence). V lost 7 bases to trimming and J lost 8 bases; unmatched junction nucleotides: 6. This CDR3 is 12 amino acids long. The CDR3 sequence: CASKPTGEGYTF. DNA for the CDR3: TGTGCCAGCAAACCGACAGGGGAAGGCTACACCTTC.

The V and J genes are TRBV6-5 and TRBJ2-5; 9 bases align to TRBD2. Germline CDR1 reads MNHEY; CDR2 reads SVGAGI. V dropped 0 bases and J dropped 2; count of bases not matched to a gene: 4. The CDR3 is 16 residues long. CDR3 sequence (DNA): TGTGCCAGCAGTTACTCCCTAGCGGGGTTACAAGAGACCCAGTACTTC. Protein: CASSYSLAGLQETQYF.

The gene calls are TRBV4-3 and TRBJ1-2; D is uncertain. The germline V gene encodes CDR1 LGHNA and CDR2 YSLEER. Trimming shortened V by 0 bases and J by 5 bases, and 13 bases separated the two germline ends. The CDR3 is made up of 15 amino acids. CDR3: CASSQDAQAGYGYTF. CDR3 in DNA: TGCGCCAGCAGCCAAGATGCTCAAGCGGGGTATGGCTACACCTTC.

This chain joins TRBV6-2 or TRBV6-3 and TRBJ1-1, with D possibly being TRBD1 (5 bases). The CDR3 has 16 amino acids. Trimming removed 6 bases at V and 3 bases at J, with 20 bases between. Germline lookup yields CDR1 MNHEY and CDR2 SVGEGT. The CDR3 DNA is TGTGCCAGCAGCCCTCCGGGGCCCCGCCGACACACTGAAGCTTTCTTT. Its protein is CASSPPGPRRHTEAFF.

The V gene is TRBV7-3, the J gene TRBJ1-5, with no clear D. CDR3 length equals 13 residues. Trimming removed 5 bases at V and 9 bases at J, with 14 bases between. Germline lookup yields CDR1 SGHTA and CDR2 FQGTGA. The CDR3 sequence: CASSPNPHGPQHF. The CDR3 DNA is TGTGCCAGCAGCCCAAACCCACATGGGCCCCAGCATTTT. Based on the CDR3 plus reference TRBV7-3 and TRBJ1-5, the full variable domain is GAGVSQTPSNKVTEKGKYVELRCDPISGHTALYWYRQSLGQGPEFLIYFQGTGAADDSGLPNDRFFAVRPEGSVSTLKIQRTERGDSAVYLCASSPNPHGPQHFGDGTRLSIL.

This chain links TRBV27 with TRBJ1-6; D might be TRBD1 (5 bases). V was trimmed by 0 bases and J by 10 bases, leaving 10 bases between them. The V gene's germline CDR1 is MNHEY and CDR2 SMNVEV (reference sequence). The CDR3 consists of 14 residues. CDR3 nucleotides: TGTGCCAGCAGTTTATCGGGGGGAAACTCACCCCTCCACTTT. It specifies CASSLSGGNSPLHF.

The V call is TRBV20-1, the J call TRBJ2-3; D is unclear. CDR3 size: 10 residues. Trimming stripped 6 bases from V and 5 bases from J, with 6 bases between. CDR1 is DFQATT, CDR2 SNEGSKA, per germline (reference sequence). In DNA, the CDR3 is TGCAGTGCCTCCCGAGATACGCAGTATTTT. Protein: CSASRDTQYF.

The chain couples TRBV24-1 to TRBJ1-2; the D gene is possibly TRBD1 (5 bases). The germline V gene has CDR1 KGHDR and CDR2 SFDVKD. Trimming removed 0 bases at V and 5 bases at J, with 6 bases between. The CDR3 runs to 13 residues. CDR3 sequence: CATSDLEGYGYTF. The CDR3 DNA follows: TGTGCCACCAGTGATTTGGAGGGGTATGGCTACACCTTC.

The genes are TRBV27 and TRBJ1-1; a weak D match, TRBD1 (5 bases). CDR3 length: 12 residues. The V end was cut by 4 bases, the J end by 8 bases, with 11 bases between. Looked up from germline, CDR1 is MNHEY and CDR2 is SMNVEV (reference sequence). The CDR3 coding sequence is TGTGCCAGCAGTTCACGACAGCGAGAAGCTTTCTTT. Translating it yields CASSSRQREAFF.

Turning to this clone: Other nucleotide sequences in the sample specify the same CDR3. J is TRBJ1-1 and V is TRBV6-6, with D hard to call. The CDR3 has 13 amino acids. Germline loops: CDR1 MNHNY, CDR2 SVGAGI (reference sequence). Trimming left V 0 bases short and J 5 bases short, with 7 bases between. In nucleotides, the CDR3 is TGTGCCAGCAGTTACTCCAGCGTGACTGAAGCTTTCTTT. Its translation: CASSYSSVTEAFF.

The chain is built from TRBV11-1 and TRBJ1-2; 9 bases align to TRBD1. Trimming took 4 bases from V and 6 from J; bases not matched to a gene: 0. The germline V gene has CDR1 SGHAT and CDR2 FQDESV (reference sequence). The CDR3 is made up of 12 amino acids. CDR3 loop: CASSWTGDGYTF. Here the CDR3 DNA reads TGTGCCAGCAGCTGGACAGGGGATGGCTACACCTTC.

The chain has TRBV7-9 and TRBJ1-4, with D possibly being TRBD1 (6 bases). The CDR3 has 14 residues. Trimming pared 2 bases from V and 7 bases from J, leaving 11 bases between. Germline loops: CDR1 SEHNR, CDR2 FQNEAQ (reference sequence). The CDR3 nucleotides read TGTGCCAGCAGCTTACGGGGGCCTAGTGAAAAACTGTTTTTT. It specifies CASSLRGPSEKLFF.

The rearrangement links TRBV5-1 to TRBJ1-2; D unclear. Per the germline V gene, CDR1 is SGHRS and CDR2 is YFSETQ. CDR3 size: 14 residues. Deletions cut 2 bases from V and 5 bases from J, with 13 bases between. CDR3: CASSFLQNSYGYTF. CDR3 DNA sequence: TGCGCCAGCAGCTTCCTGCAGAATTCTTATGGCTACACCTTC.

V and J are TRBV10-3 and TRBJ2-6; D is unresolved. CDR1 is ENHRY and CDR2 is SYGVKD in the germline V gene. V was clipped by 3 bases and J by 0 bases, with 15 bases between them. CDR3 length: 18 amino acids. CDR3 coding DNA: TGTGCCATCAGTGATCCCTCGCGAAGCAGCTCTGGGGCCAACGTCCTGACTTTC. Protein product: CAISDPSRSSSGANVLTF.

The V call is TRBV20-1, the J call TRBJ1-2, with a tentative D call TRBD1 (5 bases). V gave up 6 bases and J gave up 11 bases, with 10 bases separating them. Germline values: CDR1 DFQATT, CDR2 SNEGSKA (reference sequence). The CDR3 has 9 residues. CDR3 nucleotide sequence: TGCAGTGCCGGGGGGTGGTACACCTTC. This sequence encodes CSAGGWYTF.